The 3 T cell receptor beta chains given below trace back to one sample, sequenced in a study of circulating CD8 cells and anti-PD-1 response in melanoma. Sorting of live CD3+CD8+TCRalphabeta+ cells by PD-1 and/or TIGIT gave four subsets. Using around 14 ng of total RNA, TCR libraries were made with the QIAseq Immune Repertoire TCR panel. From the reads, TCRdb called clonotypes with MiXCR, one entry per CDR3 protein. The sample lists 450 to 550 distinct CDR3 sequences; 7% were seen once. The source was CD8+ T cells from PBMCs, collected at baseline or after one month of anti-PD-1 therapy (not recorded which). These receptors all come from a human donor with melanoma.

This clonotype is large (0.1 to 1%). The chain carries TRBV28 and TRBJ2-7, with TRBD1 matching 8 bases. Germline V gene sequence: CDR1 MDHEN, CDR2 SYDVKM. J was trimmed by 2 bases and V by 3 bases; bases with no gene match: 3. CDR3 length: 14 residues. This CDR3 is CASSFTGGAYEQYF. CDR3 DNA sequence: TGTGCCAGCAGTTTCACAGGGGGAGCCTACGAGCAGTACTTC.

This clonotype is large (0.1 to 1%) by share. The chain links TRBV20-1 to TRBJ2-7; 10 bases match TRBD2. V lost 0 bases and J lost 5; bases outside the gene matches: 10. The germline gives CDR1 DFQATT, CDR2 SNEGSKA (reference sequence). This CDR3 comprises 16 residues. The CDR3 loop reads CSARDQGTSDYHEQYF. CDR3 DNA: TGCAGTGCTAGAGATCAGGGGACTAGCGATTACCACGAGCAGTACTTC.

By sample share, this clonotype is large. The V and J genes are TRBV2 and TRBJ2-2, with 8 bases lining up with TRBD1. This CDR3 region has 13 residues. The V gene end was trimmed by 6 bases and the J gene end by 6 bases; junction bases not matched to a gene: 3. Germline lookup yields CDR1 SNHLY and CDR2 FYNNEI. CDR3 loop: CASRGQVAGELFF. The CDR3 nucleotides are TGTGCCAGCAGGGGACAGGTTGCCGGGGAGCTGTTTTTT.